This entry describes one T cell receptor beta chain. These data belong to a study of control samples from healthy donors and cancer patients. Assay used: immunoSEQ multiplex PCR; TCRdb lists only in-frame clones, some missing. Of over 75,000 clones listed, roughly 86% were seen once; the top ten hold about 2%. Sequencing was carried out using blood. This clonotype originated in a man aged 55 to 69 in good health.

The DNA of the CDR3 is TGTGCCAGCAGCCAGGGGGTGGACGTAAGGGCCACCATATATTTT. Translation: CASSQGVDVRATIYF. The chain is built from TRBV7-8 and TRBJ1-3; 7 bases fit TRBD1. Trimming cost V 5 bases and J 9 bases; bases outside gene matches: 13. CDR3 length: 15 amino acids. Germline lookup yields CDR1 SGHVS and CDR2 FQNEAQ.